This record looks at one T cell receptor beta chain sequence and its context. Time point meaning: pre-treatment baseline. V lost 5 bases, J lost 4 bases, and 8 bases stayed unmatched. CDR1 and CDR2 from the germline V gene are MNHEY and SVGAGI. This CDR3 has 15 amino acids. The sample originates from a study of blood T cell dynamics during melanoma immunotherapy. The data were produced by immunoSEQ multiplex PCR, yet TCRdb's version contains in-frame clones alone and is incomplete. The sample has roughly 10,000 clones; about 83% are singletons. The receptor's source is a human donor with melanoma. The genes are TRBV6-5 and TRBJ2-3; 8 nucleotides line up with TRBD2. The sequences come from blood, collected from a patient treated with checkpoint blockade. The CDR3, as DNA: TGTGCCAGCAGTAACGAGTCGGGGGGGCCAGATACGCAGTATTTT. Translated: CASSNESGGPDTQYF.